The 32 T cell receptor beta chains below all came from one sample that was sequenced in a study of human T cells and chemical hapten exposure. In TCRdb, the RACE reads were re-called with MiXCR into one record per CDR3 protein. The sample holds roughly 52,000 distinct CDR3 sequences, 9.9% seen once. Sample time point: patch test 2, 6 weeks after DPC sensitization. Treatment described: therapeutic diphenylcyclopropenone sensitization with weekly scalp DPC. Sample: whole blood, taken in connection with sensitization to the hapten diphenylcyclopropenone (DPC). The receptors stem from a woman aged 45-60 years with alopecia areata. Some clones in this sample may be carry-over from other donors' samples.

Only a few counts were recorded for this clonotype. The chain employs TRBV29-1 and TRBJ2-5; 7 positions agree with TRBD1. The germline gives CDR1 SQVTM, CDR2 ANQGSEA. The CDR3 extends over 12 amino acids. Trimming cost V 7 bases and J 2 bases; bases outside gene matches: 4. CDR3 amino acids: CSAGDRQETQYF. The CDR3 DNA reads as TGCAGCGCCGGGGACAGACAAGAGACCCAGTACTTC.

This clonotype was counted a few times. This chain connects TRBV3-1 to TRBJ1-3; TRBD1 agrees at 10 bases. V shed 1 base and J 7 bases; nucleotides not matched to a gene: 7. The CDR3 totals 16 residues. CDR1 is LGHDT, CDR2 YNNKEL, per germline (reference sequence). The CDR3 loop reads CASSQVGGQGTNTIYF. The CDR3 DNA is TGTGCCAGCAGCCAAGTGGGGGGACAGGGGACCAACACCATATATTTT.

This clonotype was counted at least ten times. This chain joins TRBV29-1 and TRBJ2-4; D is ambiguous. Trimming cost V 6 bases and J 0 bases, with 15 bases left between them. Germline V gene lookup returns CDR1 SQVTM and CDR2 ANQGSEA. This CDR3 is built from 15 residues. The CDR3 sequence: CSVLTALLAKNIQYF. CDR3 nucleotides: TGCAGCGTCCTGACCGCCTTACTAGCCAAAAACATTCAGTACTTC.

This clonotype has a handful of counts. The chain has TRBV5-5 and TRBJ1-2; D possibly corresponds to TRBD1 (5 bases). V was shortened by 4 bases and J by 0 bases, with 10 bases between the two germline ends. CDR3 length: 14 amino acids. Germline V gene data show CDR1 as SGHKS and CDR2 as YYEKEE (reference sequence). CDR3 coding DNA: TGTGCCAGCAGCCATCCGGGACCTAACTATGGCTACACCTTC. Translation: CASSHPGPNYGYTF.

This clonotype has only a few counts. The chain joins TRBV20-1 to TRBJ1-4, with 7 bases that match TRBD1. Germline assignment: CDR1 DFQATT and CDR2 SNEGSKA (reference sequence). The length of the CDR3 is 13 residues. The J segment lost 4 bases and the V segment lost 5 bases, leaving 4 bases of the junction unmatched. CDR3 region: CSAPGQSNEKLFF. CDR3 coding DNA: TGCAGTGCTCCGGGACAGAGTAATGAAAAACTGTTTTTT.

This clonotype was counted only a few times. V and J are TRBV11-2 and TRBJ2-2; the D gene is possibly TRBD2 (6 bases). This CDR3 contains 13 residues. Trimming left V 9 bases short and J 5 bases short, with 13 bases between. CDR1 and CDR2 from the germline V gene are SGHAT and FQNNGV. CDR3 residues: CARRPAGTGELFF. CDR3 coding DNA: TGTGCCAGACGGCCCGCGGGGACCGGGGAGCTGTTTTTT.

This clonotype has only a few counts. V and J are TRBV27 and TRBJ2-3; TRBD2 aligns across 11 bases. The CDR3 spans 13 residues. Germline V gives CDR1 MNHEY, CDR2 SMNVEV (reference sequence). V lost 8 bases to trimming and J lost 4 bases; unmatched junction nucleotides: 2. CDR3 protein: CASVSGGADTQYF. The CDR3 coding sequence is TGTGCCAGCGTTAGCGGGGGGGCAGATACGCAGTATTTT.

The gene calls are TRBV11-2 and TRBJ2-1; 10 bases are shared with TRBD2. J was trimmed by 9 bases and V by 3 bases; bases with no gene match: 5. The CDR3 length is 14 residues. Germline V gives CDR1 SGHAT, CDR2 FQNNGV. In DNA, the CDR3 is TGTGCCAGCAGCTTTGCTAGCGGGGGTGGTGAGCAGTTCTTC. As protein: CASSFASGGGEQFF. The full variable domain, rest sourced from reference TRBV11-2 and TRBJ2-1, is EAGVAQSPRYKIIEKRQSVAFWCNPISGHATLYWYQQILGQGPKLLIQFQNNGVVDDSQLPKDRFSAERLKGVDSTLKIQPAKLEDSAVYLCASSFASGGGEQFFGPGTRLTVL.

This clonotype turned up a few times. The V call is TRBV2, the J call TRBJ2-7; unclear D gene. The V end was cut by 1 base, the J end by 10 bases, with 11 bases between. The CDR3 runs 12 residues. Germline CDR1 SNHLY, CDR2 FYNNEI. CDR3 in amino acids: CASSEGSLRQYF. In DNA form, the CDR3 reads TGTGCCAGCAGTGAAGGCAGCCTAAGACAGTACTTC.

V gene TRBV29-1 combines with J gene TRBJ1-1; D is ambiguous. Germline values: CDR1 SQVTM, CDR2 ANQGSEA. The CDR3 spans 12 residues. The V and J ends lost 7 bases and 5 bases respectively, with 14 bases between them. CDR3 nucleotides: TGCAGCGCCAATCAGGTGGGGACTGAAGCTTTCTTT. It codes for CSANQVGTEAFF.

This clonotype was detected a few times. The J gene is TRBJ2-1, the V gene TRBV18, with D tentatively TRBD2 (6 bases). CDR3 size: 15 residues. The V end lost 6 bases, the J end lost 0 bases, and 12 bases lay between the germline ends. Germline loops: CDR1 KGHSH, CDR2 LQKENI. The CDR3 region is CASSLGGPSYNEQFF. The CDR3 bases are TGTGCCAGCTCCCTCGGGGGACCCTCCTACAATGAGCAGTTCTTC.

This clonotype has ten or more counts. The chain has TRBV4-3 and TRBJ1-5; no reliable D call. The CDR3 is 17 amino acids. The germline gives CDR1 LGHNA, CDR2 YSLEER. Trimming removed 0 bases from V and 2 bases from J, with 14 bases in between. CDR3 bases: TGCGCCAGCAGCCAAGATCCCTCCCCCCAGGGCAATCAGCCCCAGCATTTT. Protein sequence: CASSQDPSPQGNQPQHF.

The table lists this clonotype with many counts. The rearrangement links TRBV6-2 or TRBV6-3 to TRBJ1-5; TRBD1 matches 8 bases. Germline CDR1 and CDR2: MNHEY and SVGEGT. Unmatched junction bases numbered 7, after V lost 5 bases and J lost 7 bases. The CDR3 runs to 14 residues. The CDR3 here is CASSLRTGHQPQHF. DNA of the CDR3: TGTGCCAGCAGTCTCCGGACAGGGCACCAGCCCCAGCATTTT.

The V call is TRBV12-3 or TRBV12-4, the J call TRBJ1-1; tentative D call: TRBD1 (5 bases). V was trimmed by 6 bases and J by 1 base, leaving 18 bases between them. The CDR3 is made up of 16 amino acids. CDR3 bases: TGTGCCAGCAGGCCATCCAAAGGGGTGAGGAACACTGAAGCTTTCTTT. Translation: CASRPSKGVRNTEAFF.

This clonotype was counted a few times. The chain uses TRBV5-1 and TRBJ2-7, with D unclear. This CDR3 spans 13 amino acids. Germline V lookup: CDR1 SGHRS, CDR2 YFSETQ. Trimming removed 0 bases from V and 7 bases from J, with 11 bases in between. For the CDR3, the DNA is TGCGCCAGCAGCTTGGGACCTATGGGGGAGCAGTACTTC. This encodes CASSLGPMGEQYF.

CDR3 DNA sequence: TGCAGCGTTCCCCGGGGGGTAAGCGACGAGCAGTACTTC. Translated, it gives CSVPRGVSDEQYF. The chain links TRBV29-1 to TRBJ2-7, with 7 bases identical to TRBD2. J gave up 5 bases and V 5 bases, and 9 bases lay outside the gene matches. The length of the CDR3 is 13 residues. Per germline, CDR1 SQVTM and CDR2 ANQGSEA.

For this clonotype: Possible read error: a much larger clone is one base away. The chain joins TRBV9 to TRBJ2-3, with a possible D match to TRBD1 (5 bases). Gene TRBJ1-5 matches the end of the DNA better, so the J call may be wrong. The CDR3 has 15 amino acids. Germline values: CDR1 SGDLS, CDR2 YYNGEE. This CDR3 is CASSRVGDFTDTQHF. The CDR3 region has the DNA TGTGCCAGCAGCCGCGTCGGGGACTTCACAGATACGCAGCATTTT.

There are many counts of this clonotype. The junction departs from germline at one end; a sequencing error may be responsible. The chain couples TRBV11-2 to TRBJ1-1; 7 nucleotides line up with TRBD1. This CDR3 has 14 residues. The germline CDR1 and CDR2 sequences are SGHAT and FQNNGV. The CDR3: CASSVDRVNTEAFF. CDR3 sequence (DNA): TGTGCCAGCAGCGTAGACAGGGTGAACACTGAAGCTTTCTTT.

This clonotype was recorded many times. The chain employs TRBV10-2 and TRBJ1-2; D gene ambiguous. The V gene's germline CDR1 is WSHSY and CDR2 SAAADI. CDR3 length equals 13 residues. Trimming pared 6 bases from V and 2 bases from J, leaving 10 bases between. The CDR3 loop reads CASSSAPNYGYTF. For the CDR3, the DNA is TGCGCCAGCAGCAGTGCCCCAAACTATGGCTACACCTTC.

This clonotype was seen at least ten times. The gene calls are TRBV29-1 and TRBJ2-7; D possibly corresponds to TRBD1 (6 bases). Per the germline V gene, CDR1 is SQVTM and CDR2 is ANQGSEA. Trimming removed 0 bases at V and 6 bases at J, with 12 bases between. CDR3 size: 13 residues. CDR3 amino acids: CSVEDRGRGEQYF. CDR3 in DNA: TGCAGCGTTGAAGACAGGGGTCGGGGCGAGCAGTACTTC.

The rearrangement links TRBV20-1 to TRBJ1-2; 9 bases align to TRBD1. The CDR3 consists of 14 residues. The germline CDR1 and CDR2 sequences are DFQATT and SNEGSKA (reference sequence). J gave up 4 bases and V 2 bases, and 5 bases lay outside the gene matches. The DNA of the CDR3 is TGCAGTGCTAGACCCGGACAGGGGTCCTATGGCTACACCTTC. Protein: CSARPGQGSYGYTF.

This clonotype was found many times. V and J are TRBV6-5 and TRBJ1-3; D gene ambiguous. This CDR3 contains 15 residues. The germline gives CDR1 MNHEY, CDR2 SVGAGI. V was trimmed by 3 bases and J by 0 bases, leaving 9 bases between them. CDR3 sequence (DNA): TGTGCCAGCAGTTATGACGGTAACTCTGGAAACACCATATATTTT. Translating it yields CASSYDGNSGNTIYF.

This clonotype appeared a few times. This rearrangement joins TRBV4-1 to TRBJ1-6; the D gene is possibly TRBD1 (5 bases). The CDR3 covers 16 residues. V was cut by 0 bases and J by 2 bases, with 8 bases left in between. Germline V gene data show CDR1 as MGHRA and CDR2 as YSYEKL. The CDR3 reads CASSQERGTYNSPLHF. The CDR3, as DNA: TGCGCCAGCAGCCAAGAACGGGGGACCTATAATTCACCCCTCCACTTT.

This clonotype was observed a handful of times. This chain links TRBV7-8 with TRBJ1-1; D gene uncertain. Germline CDR1 and CDR2: SGHVS and FQNEAQ. The CDR3 covers 14 residues. V was cut by 6 bases and J by 0 bases, with 11 bases left in between. The CDR3 region is CASRMELLNTEAFF. As DNA, the CDR3 is TGTGCCAGCAGAATGGAACTTTTGAACACTGAAGCTTTCTTT.

This clonotype was observed many times. The chain is built from TRBV7-2 and TRBJ1-5; 8 bases match TRBD1. V shed 8 bases, J shed 6 bases, and the junction held 6 bases outside the gene matches. CDR3 length equals 13 residues. Germline lookup yields CDR1 SGHTA and CDR2 FQGNSA. The CDR3 spells CASQGAISQPQHF. The CDR3, as DNA: TGTGCCAGCCAGGGGGCAATCAGTCAGCCCCAGCATTTT.

Ten or more counts support this clonotype. This sequence joins TRBV11-2 and TRBJ1-1; TRBD1 matches 9 bases. The CDR3 runs to 14 residues. Germline CDR1 and CDR2: SGHAT and FQNNGV. V trimming: 5 bases; J trimming: 4 bases; junction bases outside the gene matches: 5. The CDR3 loop reads CASSPTGGGTEAFF. The CDR3 DNA reads as TGTGCCAGCAGCCCGACAGGGGGTGGCACTGAAGCTTTCTTT.

This clonotype was counted many times. The chain links TRBV28 to TRBJ1-1; D remains unclear. V lost 5 bases to trimming and J lost 6 bases, with 13 bases between them. The CDR3 extends over 13 amino acids. Per germline, CDR1 MDHEN and CDR2 SYDVKM. Written as DNA, the CDR3 is TGTGCCAGCAGTCCTAGTAGAACGGCTGAAGCTTTCTTT. Amino acids: CASSPSRTAEAFF.

This clonotype was seen ten or more times. V is TRBV7-2 and J is TRBJ2-7, with TRBD1 matching over 7 bases. V trimming: 4 bases; J trimming: 7 bases; junction bases outside the gene matches: 16. Germline V gene lookup returns CDR1 SGHTA and CDR2 FQGNSA. The CDR3 covers 16 residues. CDR3 amino acids: CASSYTLQGPPGEQYF. CDR3 bases: TGTGCCAGCAGCTATACCTTACAGGGGCCACCGGGGGAGCAGTACTTC.

In its sample, this clonotype was seen a few times. The rearrangement joins TRBV2 to TRBJ1-1, with 7 bases fitting TRBD1. The CDR3 extends over 14 amino acids. The V gene's germline CDR1 is SNHLY and CDR2 FYNNEI. The V gene end was trimmed by 4 bases and the J gene end by 0 bases; junction bases not matched to a gene: 2. CDR3 nucleotide sequence: TGTGCCAGCAGTGGGGACAGCGTGAACACTGAAGCTTTCTTT. Translating it yields CASSGDSVNTEAFF.

The chain employs TRBV12-3 or TRBV12-4 and TRBJ1-5, with D hard to call. Trimming left V 3 bases short and J 2 bases short, with 11 bases between. This CDR3 comprises 15 residues. CDR3: CASSFQADRNQPQHF. The CDR3 coding sequence is TGTGCCAGCAGTTTTCAGGCGGACCGCAATCAGCCCCAGCATTTT.

This clonotype was seen once. This chain connects TRBV5-6 to TRBJ1-3; 9 positions agree with TRBD1. Trimming removed 4 bases from V and 8 bases from J; junction bases left unmatched: 4. The germline CDR1 and CDR2 sequences are SGHDT and YYEEEE. The CDR3 runs to 13 residues. In DNA, the CDR3 is TGTGCCAGCAGCCGGACAGGGGCGGACACCATATATTTT. Translating it yields CASSRTGADTIYF. The whole variable domain, filled in from reference TRBV5-6 and TRBJ1-3, reads DAGVTQSPTHLIKTRGQQVTLRCSPKSGHDTVSWYQQALGQGPQFIFQYYEEEERQRGNFPDRFSGHQFPNYSSELNVNALLLGDSALYLCASSRTGADTIYFGEGSWLTVV.

This clonotype was seen ten or more times. The rearrangement joins TRBV12-3 or TRBV12-4 to TRBJ2-3; TRBD1 or TRBD2 may be the D gene (5 bases each). V was clipped by 8 bases and J by 5 bases, with 20 bases between them. This CDR3 contains 15 residues. The CDR3 loop reads CASGPRDWGRDTQYF. Written as DNA, the CDR3 is TGTGCCAGCGGACCAAGAGACTGGGGGAGAGATACGCAGTATTTT.